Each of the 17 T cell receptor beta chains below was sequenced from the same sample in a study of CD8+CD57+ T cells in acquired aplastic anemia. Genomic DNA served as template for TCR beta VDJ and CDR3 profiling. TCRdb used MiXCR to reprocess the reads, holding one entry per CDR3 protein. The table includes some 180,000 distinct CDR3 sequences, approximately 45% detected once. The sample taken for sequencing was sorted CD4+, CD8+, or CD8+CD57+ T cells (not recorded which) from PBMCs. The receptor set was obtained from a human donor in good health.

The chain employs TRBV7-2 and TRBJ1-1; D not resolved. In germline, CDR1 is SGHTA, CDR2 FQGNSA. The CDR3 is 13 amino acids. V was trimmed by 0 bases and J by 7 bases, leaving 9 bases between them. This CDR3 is CASSLAPNLEAFF. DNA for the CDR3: TGTGCCAGCAGCTTAGCGCCGAACCTTGAAGCTTTCTTT. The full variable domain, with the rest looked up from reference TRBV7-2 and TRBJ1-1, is GAGVSQSPSNKVTEKGKDVELRCDPISGHTALYWYRQSLGQGLEFLIYFQGNSAPDKSGLPSDRFSAERTGGSVSTLTIQRTQQEDSAVYLCASSLAPNLEAFFGQGTRLTVV.

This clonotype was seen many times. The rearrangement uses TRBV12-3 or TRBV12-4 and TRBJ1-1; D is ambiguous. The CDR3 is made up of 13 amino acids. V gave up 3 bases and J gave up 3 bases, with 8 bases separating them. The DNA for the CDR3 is TGTGCCAGCAGTTTTCGAACTCACACTGAAGCTTTCTTT. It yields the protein CASSFRTHTEAFF.

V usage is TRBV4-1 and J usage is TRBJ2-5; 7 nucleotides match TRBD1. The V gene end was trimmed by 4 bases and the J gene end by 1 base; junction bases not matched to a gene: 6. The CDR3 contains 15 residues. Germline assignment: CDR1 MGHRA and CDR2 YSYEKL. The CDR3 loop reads CASSPGTEGQETQYF. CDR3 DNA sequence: TGCGCCAGCAGCCCGGGGACAGAAGGCCAAGAGACCCAGTACTTC.

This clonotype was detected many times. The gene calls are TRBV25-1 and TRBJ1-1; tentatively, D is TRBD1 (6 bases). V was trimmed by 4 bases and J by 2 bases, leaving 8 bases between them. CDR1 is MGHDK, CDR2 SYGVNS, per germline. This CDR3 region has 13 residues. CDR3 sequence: CASSVQGNTEAFF. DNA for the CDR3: TGTGCCAGCAGTGTACAGGGTAACACTGAAGCTTTCTTT.

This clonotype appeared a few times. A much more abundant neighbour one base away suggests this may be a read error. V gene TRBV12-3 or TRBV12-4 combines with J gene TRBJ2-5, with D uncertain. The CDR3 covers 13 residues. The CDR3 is CVSRTIPGETQYF. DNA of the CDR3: TGTGTCAGCAGAACGATCCCGGGAGAGACCCAGTACTTC.

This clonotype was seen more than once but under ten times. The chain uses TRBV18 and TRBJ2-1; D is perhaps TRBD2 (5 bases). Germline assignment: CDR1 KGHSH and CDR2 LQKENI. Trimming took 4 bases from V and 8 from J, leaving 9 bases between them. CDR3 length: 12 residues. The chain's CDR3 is CASSLQADEQFF. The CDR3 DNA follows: TGTGCCAGCTCACTCCAAGCGGATGAGCAGTTCTTC.

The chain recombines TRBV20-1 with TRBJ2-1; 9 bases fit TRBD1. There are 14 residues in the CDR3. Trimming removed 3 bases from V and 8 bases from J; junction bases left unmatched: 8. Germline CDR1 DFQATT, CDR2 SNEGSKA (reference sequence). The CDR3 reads CSASLLTGGYEQFF. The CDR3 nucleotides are TGCAGTGCTAGCTTACTCACAGGGGGCTATGAGCAGTTCTTC.

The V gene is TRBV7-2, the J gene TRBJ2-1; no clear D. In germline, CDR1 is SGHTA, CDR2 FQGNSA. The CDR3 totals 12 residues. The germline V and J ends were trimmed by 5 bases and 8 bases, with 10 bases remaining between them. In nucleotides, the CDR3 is TGTGCCAGCAGCCCCTGGAATCATGAGCAGTTCTTC. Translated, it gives CASSPWNHEQFF.

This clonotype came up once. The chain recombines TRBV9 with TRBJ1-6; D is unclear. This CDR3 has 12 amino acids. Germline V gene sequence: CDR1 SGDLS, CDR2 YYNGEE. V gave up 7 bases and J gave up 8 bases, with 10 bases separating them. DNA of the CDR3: TGTGCCAGCTCTCCCGACTATTCACCCCTCCACTTT. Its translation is CASSPDYSPLHF.

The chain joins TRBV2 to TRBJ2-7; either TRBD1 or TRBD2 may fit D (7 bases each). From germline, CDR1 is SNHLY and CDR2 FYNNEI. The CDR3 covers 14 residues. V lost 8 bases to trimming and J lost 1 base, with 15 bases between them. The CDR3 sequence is CASRARGGSYEQYF. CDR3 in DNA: TGTGCCAGCCGTGCCAGGGGGGGGTCCTACGAGCAGTACTTC.

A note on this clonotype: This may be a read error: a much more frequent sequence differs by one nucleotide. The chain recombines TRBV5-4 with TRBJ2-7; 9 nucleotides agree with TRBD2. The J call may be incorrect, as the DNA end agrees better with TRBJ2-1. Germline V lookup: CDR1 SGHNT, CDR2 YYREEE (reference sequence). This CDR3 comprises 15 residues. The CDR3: CASSWRLAEINEQFF. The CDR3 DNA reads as TGTGCCAGCAGCTGGAGACTAGCGGAGATCAATGAGCAGTTCTTC.

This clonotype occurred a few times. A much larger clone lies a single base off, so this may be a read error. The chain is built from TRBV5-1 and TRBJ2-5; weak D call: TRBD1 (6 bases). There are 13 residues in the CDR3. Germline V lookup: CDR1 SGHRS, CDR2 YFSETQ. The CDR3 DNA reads TGCGCCAGCAGCTCGGGACAAGAAGAGACCCAGTCCTTC. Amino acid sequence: CASSSGQEETQSF.

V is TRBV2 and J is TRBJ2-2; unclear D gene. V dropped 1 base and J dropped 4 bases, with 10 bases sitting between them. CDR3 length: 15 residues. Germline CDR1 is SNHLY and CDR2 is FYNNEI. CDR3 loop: CASSEEHPGTGELFF. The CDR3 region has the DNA TGTGCCAGCAGTGAAGAACACCCTGGCACCGGGGAGCTGTTTTTT. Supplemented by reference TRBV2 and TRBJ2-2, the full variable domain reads EPEVTQTPSHQVTQMGQEVILRCVPISNHLYFYWYRQILGQKVEFLVSFYNNEISEKSEIFDDQFSVERPDGSNFTLKIRSTKLEDSAMYFCASSEEHPGTGELFFGEGSRLTVL.

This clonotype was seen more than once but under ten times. The CDR3 DNA reads TGTGCCAGCCGGGAGGGCGGGAGCTCCTACGAGCAGTACTTC. It translates to CASREGGSSYEQYF. This chain joins TRBV7-2 and TRBJ2-7, with 8 bases lining up with TRBD2. Germline V CDR1 and CDR2: SGHTA, FQGNSA. With V trimmed by 8 bases and J by 0 bases, 6 bases remained unmatched. This CDR3 is 14 amino acids long.

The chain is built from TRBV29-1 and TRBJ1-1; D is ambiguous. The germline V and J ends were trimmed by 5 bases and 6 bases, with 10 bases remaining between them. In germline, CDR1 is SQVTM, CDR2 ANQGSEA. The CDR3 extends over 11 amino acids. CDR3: CSVKTGPEAFF. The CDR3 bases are TGCAGCGTTAAAACCGGGCCTGAAGCTTTCTTT.

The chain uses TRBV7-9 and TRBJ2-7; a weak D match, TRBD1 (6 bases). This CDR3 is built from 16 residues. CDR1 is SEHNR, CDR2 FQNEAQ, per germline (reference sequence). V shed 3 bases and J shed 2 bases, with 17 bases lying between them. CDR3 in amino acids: CASSLQYGTQTYEQYF. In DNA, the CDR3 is TGTGCCAGCAGCTTGCAATACGGGACACAAACCTACGAGCAGTACTTC.

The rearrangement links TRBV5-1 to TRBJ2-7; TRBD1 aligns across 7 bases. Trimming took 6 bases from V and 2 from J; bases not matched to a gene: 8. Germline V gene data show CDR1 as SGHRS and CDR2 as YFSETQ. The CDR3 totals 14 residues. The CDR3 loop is CASMPRQGAYEQYF. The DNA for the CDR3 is TGCGCCAGCATGCCCCGACAGGGAGCCTACGAGCAGTACTTC.